The 12 T cell receptor beta chains presented below share a single source sample, sequenced in a study of patients and donors after allogeneic stem cell transplantation. TCRdb fed the RT-PCR reads into MiXCR, producing one record per CDR3 protein. The profile covers some 880,000 distinct CDR3 sequences, with about a sixth appearing a single time and around 6% taken by the ten largest. Source material: blood, either unsorted or a sorted T cell fraction (not recorded which). The receptors shown here come from a human donor who was either an allogeneic HSCT recipient or a stem cell or donor lymphocyte infusion donor (not recorded which). It is not recorded whose cells these are; they may come from a transplant donor.

The V gene is TRBV7-3, the J gene TRBJ1-2; D might be TRBD1 (6 bases). Germline V gives CDR1 SGHTA, CDR2 FQGTGA. The CDR3 covers 16 residues. Trimming removed 1 base at V and 4 bases at J, with 16 bases between. This CDR3 is CASSLSGGPGPYGYTF. The CDR3 nucleotides are TGTGCCAGCAGCTTAAGCGGGGGGCCGGGCCCCTATGGCTACACCTTC.

This clonotype has more than one count but fewer than ten. The V gene is TRBV7-2, the J gene TRBJ2-3, with D possibly being TRBD2 (5 bases). V was pared by 5 bases and J by 7 bases, with 22 bases between. From germline, CDR1 is SGHTA and CDR2 FQGNSA. There are 16 residues in the CDR3. The CDR3 is CASSPAGSRHVHTQYF. CDR3 sequence (DNA): TGTGCCAGCAGCCCGGCGGGTTCCCGACATGTCCATACGCAGTATTTT.

The J gene is TRBJ1-3, the V gene TRBV6-1; D is possibly TRBD1 (5 bases). The CDR3 totals 15 residues. With 5 bases removed from V and 1 base from J, the gap between germline ends came to 12 bases. The germline CDR1 and CDR2 sequences are MNHNS and SASEGT. The chain's CDR3 is CASSSSRDSGNTIYF. The CDR3 coding sequence is TGTGCCAGCAGTAGTAGCAGGGATTCTGGAAACACCATATATTTT.

This clonotype has only one observation. The V call is TRBV20-1, the J call TRBJ2-7; TRBD1 is a possible D gene (6 bases). V shed 6 bases and J shed 9 bases, with 21 bases lying between them. The CDR3 is 13 amino acids. The germline V gene has CDR1 DFQATT and CDR2 SNEGSKA (reference sequence). CDR3 coding DNA: TGCAGTGCCGCCGCCGGCCCAGGGGCTGCGCAGTACTTC. Its translation is CSAAAGPGAAQYF.

This rearrangement joins TRBV7-2 to TRBJ2-1; 9 positions match TRBD1. Germline V CDR1 and CDR2: SGHTA, FQGNSA. The CDR3 runs to 16 residues. V dropped 1 base and J dropped 4; count of bases not matched to a gene: 5. This CDR3 reads CASSLVTGGLYNEQFF. The CDR3 coding sequence is TGTGCCAGCAGCTTAGTCACAGGGGGCTTATACAATGAGCAGTTCTTC.

Only a few counts were recorded for this clonotype. This chain joins TRBV20-1 and TRBJ2-1, with 10 bases lining up with TRBD1. V trimming: 3 bases; J trimming: 3 bases; junction bases outside the gene matches: 11. CDR3 size: 17 residues. The germline V gene has CDR1 DFQATT and CDR2 SNEGSKA (reference sequence). CDR3 in DNA: TGCAGTGCTAGTAGTCGGGACAGGGGTCTCATCTACAATGAGCAGTTCTTC. Residues: CSASSRDRGLIYNEQFF.

This clonotype was seen a handful of times. The rearrangement joins TRBV5-1 to TRBJ2-5; TRBD2 is a possible D gene (6 bases). V gave up 7 bases and J gave up 4 bases, with 20 bases separating them. Germline values: CDR1 SGHRS, CDR2 YFSETQ. The CDR3 consists of 15 residues. CDR3 amino acids: CASLPGGSHGETQYF. Written as DNA, the CDR3 is TGCGCCAGCCTGCCCGGAGGGAGTCACGGAGAGACCCAGTACTTC.

This clonotype has more than one count but fewer than ten. The chain recombines TRBV25-1 with TRBJ1-1; no firm D call. Germline V gives CDR1 MGHDK, CDR2 SYGVNS. This CDR3 region has 14 residues. V lost 4 bases, J lost 1 base, and 10 bases lay in between. The DNA of the CDR3 is TGTGCCAGCAGTGCAAGTCTTGAGAACACTGAAGCTTTCTTT. Translation gives CASSASLENTEAFF.

The chain joins TRBV20-1 to TRBJ1-2; a weak D match, TRBD1 (6 bases). This CDR3 comprises 14 residues. Germline CDR1 is DFQATT and CDR2 is SNEGSKA (reference sequence). V lost 6 bases to trimming and J lost 6 bases, with 20 bases between them. The CDR3 DNA sequence: TGCAGTGCCGCATTACCGGGGGCCAGGGATGGCTACACCTTC. This gives the protein CSAALPGARDGYTF.

Turning to this clonotype: Sequence at one end of the junction differs from germline and may be a read error. The chain carries TRBV7-8 and TRBJ2-4; D may be TRBD1 (5 bases). This CDR3 is 15 amino acids long. Germline-derived CDR1 and CDR2 are SGHVS and FQNEAQ. CDR3: CASSLGVGVKNIHYF. The CDR3 DNA sequence: TGTGCCAGCAGCTTAGGGGTAGGGGTGAAAAACATTCACTACTTC.

V is TRBV20-1 and J is TRBJ2-7; 12 bases match TRBD2. This CDR3 has 18 amino acids. CDR1 DFQATT and CDR2 SNEGSKA come from the germline V gene (reference sequence). V was clipped by 3 bases and J by 2 bases; unmatched bases: 14. The CDR3 is CSASSGGLAGFSTYEQYF. The CDR3 DNA reads TGCAGTGCTAGCTCCGGAGGACTAGCGGGATTTTCGACCTACGAGCAGTACTTC.

The table lists this clonotype with a few counts. The chain uses TRBV6-1 and TRBJ1-1, with D uncertain. The germline V gene encodes CDR1 MNHNS and CDR2 SASEGT. The CDR3 totals 15 residues. Trimming removed 5 bases at V and 1 base at J, with 14 bases between. CDR3 loop: CASSPRYRGNTEAFF. DNA of the CDR3: TGTGCCAGCAGTCCCCGTTACCGGGGGAACACTGAAGCTTTCTTT.